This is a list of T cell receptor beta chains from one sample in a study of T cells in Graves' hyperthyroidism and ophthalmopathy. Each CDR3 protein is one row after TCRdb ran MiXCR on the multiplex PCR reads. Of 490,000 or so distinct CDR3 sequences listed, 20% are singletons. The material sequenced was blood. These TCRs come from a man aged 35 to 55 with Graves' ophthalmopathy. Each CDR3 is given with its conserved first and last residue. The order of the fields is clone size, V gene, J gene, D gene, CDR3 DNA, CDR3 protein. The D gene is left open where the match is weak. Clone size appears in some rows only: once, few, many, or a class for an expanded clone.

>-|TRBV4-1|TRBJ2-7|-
TGCGCCAGCAGCATTGAAGGGCTAGCTAGAGAGCAGTACTTC
CASSIEGLAREQYF
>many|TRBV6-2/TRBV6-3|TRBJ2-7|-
TGTGCCAGCAGTTACTCGATCCAGGGTATGGTCGAGCAGTACTTC
CASSYSIQGMVEQYF
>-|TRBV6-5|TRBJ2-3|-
TGTGCCAGCAGTTACGGCCAGCGTACGGGGGCAGATACGCAGTATTTT
CASSYGQRTGADTQYF
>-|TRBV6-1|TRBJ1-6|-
TGTGCCAGCAGTTCCCTCTCCGCCAGGGATTCACCCCTCCACTTT
CASSSLSARDSPLHF
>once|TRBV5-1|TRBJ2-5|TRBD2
TGCGCCAGCAGCTTGGCCAGCGGGAGTGCGGAGACCCAGTACTTC
CASSLASGSAETQYF
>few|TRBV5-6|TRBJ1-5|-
TGTGCCAGCAGCCTCAGGTTAGGGAGAAGCAATCAGCCCCAGCATTTT
CASSLRLGRSNQPQHF
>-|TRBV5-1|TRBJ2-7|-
TGCGCCAGCAGCTTGGCCCCAGACAGCTCCTACGAGCAGTACTTC
CASSLAPDSSYEQYF
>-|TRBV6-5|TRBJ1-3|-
TGTGCCAGCAGTTACGAGGGATCTGGAAACACCATATATTTT
CASSYEGSGNTIYF
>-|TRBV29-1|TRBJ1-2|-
TGCAGCGTTGTGTTCCCCAACCTCGCTTATGGCTACACCTTC
CSVVFPNLAYGYTF
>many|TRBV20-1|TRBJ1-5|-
TGCAGTGCTAGAGATTCGCGGCCAGGGCAGCAGCCCCAGCATTTT
CSARDSRPGQQPQHF
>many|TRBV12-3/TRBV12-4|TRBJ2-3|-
TGTGCCAGCACCCCCCCGGCGGGGCCGACAGATACGCAGTATTTT
CASTPPAGPTDTQYF
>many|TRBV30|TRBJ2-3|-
TGTGCCTGGAGTCACAGTGGGGGTGGTACGCAGTATTTT
CAWSHSGGGTQYF
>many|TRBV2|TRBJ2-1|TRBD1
TGTGCCAGCTGTTCCTATGGGGGACAGGACACCTACAATGAGCAGTTCTTC
CASCSYGGQDTYNEQFF
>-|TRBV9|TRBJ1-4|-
TGTGCCAGCAGCATAGACAGTACAACTAATGAAAAACTGTTTTTT
CASSIDSTTNEKLFF
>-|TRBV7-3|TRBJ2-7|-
TGTGCCAGCAGCTTAATCCCAGGCCGAGACTACGAGCAGTACTTC
CASSLIPGRDYEQYF
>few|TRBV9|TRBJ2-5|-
TGTGCCAGCAGCGTAGAGGGATTCCAAGAGACCCAGTACTTC
CASSVEGFQETQYF
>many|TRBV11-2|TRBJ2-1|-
TGTGCCAGCAGCTCGGGGGTCCCTGAACGCGGGGAGCAGTTCTTC
CASSSGVPERGEQFF
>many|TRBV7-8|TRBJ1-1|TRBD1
TGTGCCAGCAGCCTACAAACAGGGGCTGAAGCTTTCTTT
CASSLQTGAEAFF
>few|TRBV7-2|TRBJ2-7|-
TGTGCCAGCAGCTTACGTATGAGTTTCTACGAGCAGTACTTC
CASSLRMSFYEQYF
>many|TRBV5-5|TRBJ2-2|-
TGTGCCAGCAGCTTGGCGTCAAGGGCGATCCTGAACACCGGGGAGCTGTTTTTT
CASSLASRAILNTGELFF
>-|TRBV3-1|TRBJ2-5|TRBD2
TGTGCCACCCAGCCTCCGGGGGGGCAAGAGACCCAGTACTTC
CATQPPGGQETQYF
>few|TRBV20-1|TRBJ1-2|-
TGCAGTGCTAGGGTGAGACAGGCACGTGGCTACACCTTC
CSARVRQARGYTF
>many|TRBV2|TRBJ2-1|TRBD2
TGTGCCAGCCCAGGACTAGCGGGGGGGCACAATGAGCAGTTCTTC
CASPGLAGGHNEQFF
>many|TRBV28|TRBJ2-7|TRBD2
TGTGCCAGCAGTTCTAACTGGGGGGGCTACGAGCAGTACTTC
CASSSNWGGYEQYF
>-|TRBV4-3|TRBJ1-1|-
TGCGCCAGCAGCCAAGGCGCAGGGAGGAACACTGAAGCTTTCTTT
CASSQGAGRNTEAFF
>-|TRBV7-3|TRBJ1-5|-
TGTGCCAGCAGCCCCCGACTAGGCCCAAATCAGCCCCAGCATTTT
CASSPRLGPNQPQHF
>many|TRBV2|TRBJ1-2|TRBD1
TGTGCCAGCAGTAGAGACAGGGGAGTGGATGGCTACACCTTC
CASSRDRGVDGYTF
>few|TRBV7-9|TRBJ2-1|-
TGTGCCAGCAGCCTAGCAACGAGTCATGAGCAGTTCTTC
CASSLATSHEQFF
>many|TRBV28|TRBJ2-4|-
TGTGCCAGCAGTTTTCGCGAGCTACTAGCCAAAAACATTCAGTACTTC
CASSFRELLAKNIQYF
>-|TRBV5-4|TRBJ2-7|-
TGTGCCAGCAGCTCTGTGGTCGGCGAGCAGTACTTC
CASSSVVGEQYF
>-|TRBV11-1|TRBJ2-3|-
TGTGCCAGCAGCTTGTACAGAGGGGAAGCAGATACGCAGTATTTT
CASSLYRGEADTQYF
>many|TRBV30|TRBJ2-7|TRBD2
TGTGCCTGGAGTTTTCCTTCTAGCGGGAGGGCTGCTGAGCAGTACTTC
CAWSFPSSGRAAEQYF
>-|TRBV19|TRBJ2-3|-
TGTGCCAGTAGTCCTCGGGACACCCGGTGGGATACGCAGTATTTT
CASSPRDTRWDTQYF
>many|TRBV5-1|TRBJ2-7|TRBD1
TGCGCCAGCAGCTTGTCTAGGACAGGGGGTGACTACGAGCAGTACTTC
CASSLSRTGGDYEQYF
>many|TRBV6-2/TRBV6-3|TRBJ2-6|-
TGTGCCAGCAGTTCCGACAGGCTGGCGGGGGCCAACGTCCTGACTTTC
CASSSDRLAGANVLTF
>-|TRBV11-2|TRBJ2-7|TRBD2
TGTGCCAGCAGCTCCGGACTAGCGAGCGAGCAGTACTTC
CASSSGLASEQYF
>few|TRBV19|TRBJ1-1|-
TGTGCCAGTAGTATGGGCAGGCTGAACACTGAAGCTTTCTTT
CASSMGRLNTEAFF
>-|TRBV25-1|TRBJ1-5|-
TGTGCCAGCAGTGCCTCAAAACAGGGTATGAGTCAGCCCCAGCATTTT
CASSASKQGMSQPQHF
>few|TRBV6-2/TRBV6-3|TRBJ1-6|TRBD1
TGTGCCAGCAGTTACAGTTCGGGACAGCTTAATTCACCCCTCCACTTT
CASSYSSGQLNSPLHF
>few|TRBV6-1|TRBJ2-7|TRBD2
TGTGCCAGCAGTGAACTGGCGGGGGGCGCCTACGAGCAGTACTTC
CASSELAGGAYEQYF
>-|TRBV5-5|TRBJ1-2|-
TGTGCCAGCCGAAAAGATCAGGGGTTTAGTGGCTACACCTTC
CASRKDQGFSGYTF
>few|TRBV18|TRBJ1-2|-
TGTGCCAGCTCACCACCCGGGGGGGCGAAGGGCTACACCTTC
CASSPPGGAKGYTF
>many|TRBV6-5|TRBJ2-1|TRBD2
TGTGCCAGCAGTTACGACGGACTAGCGGGATTGAATGAGCAGTTCTTC
CASSYDGLAGLNEQFF
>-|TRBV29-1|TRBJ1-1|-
TGCAGCGTCCCCGCGGGGGGTACGAACACTGAAGCTTTCTTT
CSVPAGGTNTEAFF
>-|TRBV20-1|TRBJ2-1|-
TGCAGTGCTTCCACGGGGGTTGATGAGCAGTTCTTC
CSASTGVDEQFF
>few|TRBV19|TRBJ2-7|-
TGTGCCAGTAGTATAGATCATCCAGGGGGGTTTACGGAGCAGTACTTC
CASSIDHPGGFTEQYF
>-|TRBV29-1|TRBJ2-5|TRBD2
TGCAGCGTACGATGGGGGGGAGGCGAGACCCAGTACTTC
CSVRWGGGETQYF
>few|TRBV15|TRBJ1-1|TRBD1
TGTGCCACCAGCAGAACCCCCGGGGGGACAGGGTTCGGCGTGGTAGACACTGAAGCTTTCTTT
CATSRTPGGTGFGVVDTEAFF
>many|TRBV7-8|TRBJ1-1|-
TGTGCCAGCAGCTCGGACAGAACGAACACTGAAGCTTTCTTT
CASSSDRTNTEAFF
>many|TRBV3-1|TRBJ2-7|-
TGTGCCAGCAGCCAAGAAACTCGTAGAAGGGGCGAGCAGTACTTC
CASSQETRRRGEQYF
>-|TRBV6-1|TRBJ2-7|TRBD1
TGTGCCAGCTCCACCAGGGCAGGGGGATACTACGAGCAGTACTTC
CASSTRAGGYYEQYF
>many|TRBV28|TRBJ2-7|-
TGTGCCAGCAGGTGGGGTGGCGAGCAGTACTTC
CASRWGGEQYF